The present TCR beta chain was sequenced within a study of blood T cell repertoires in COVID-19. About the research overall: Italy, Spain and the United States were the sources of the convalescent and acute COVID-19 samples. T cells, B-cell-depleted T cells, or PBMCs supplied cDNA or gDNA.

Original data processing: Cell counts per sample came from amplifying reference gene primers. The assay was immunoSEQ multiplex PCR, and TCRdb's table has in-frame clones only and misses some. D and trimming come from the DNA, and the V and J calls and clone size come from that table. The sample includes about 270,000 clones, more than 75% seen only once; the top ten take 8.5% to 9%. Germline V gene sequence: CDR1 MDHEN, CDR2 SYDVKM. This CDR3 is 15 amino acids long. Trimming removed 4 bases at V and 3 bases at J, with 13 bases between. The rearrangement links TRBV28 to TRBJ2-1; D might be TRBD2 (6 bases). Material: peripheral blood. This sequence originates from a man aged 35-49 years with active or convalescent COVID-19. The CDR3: CASSSIRDFYNEQFF. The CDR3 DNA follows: TGTGCCAGCAGTTCCATCCGGGACTTCTACAATGAGCAGTTCTTC.